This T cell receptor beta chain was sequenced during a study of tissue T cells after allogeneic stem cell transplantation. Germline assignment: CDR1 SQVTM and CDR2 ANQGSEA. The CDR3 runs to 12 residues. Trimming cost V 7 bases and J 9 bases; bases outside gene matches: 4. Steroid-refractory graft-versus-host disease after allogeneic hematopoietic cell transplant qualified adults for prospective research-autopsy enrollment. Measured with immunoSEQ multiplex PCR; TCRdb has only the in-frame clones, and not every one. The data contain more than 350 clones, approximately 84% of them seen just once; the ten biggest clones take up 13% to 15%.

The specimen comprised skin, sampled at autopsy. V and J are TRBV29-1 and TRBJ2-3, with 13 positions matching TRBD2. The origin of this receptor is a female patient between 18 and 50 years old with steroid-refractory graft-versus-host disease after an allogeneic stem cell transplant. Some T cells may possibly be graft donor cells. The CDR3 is CSARTSGRTQYF. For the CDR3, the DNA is TGCAGCGCCCGGACTAGCGGGAGAACGCAGTATTTT.